The entry that follows covers one T cell receptor (beta chain) sequence. What it binds is unknown. Its ends do not fully match the called genes, so a read error is possible. TCR beta cDNA was reverse-transcribed from about 500 ng of total RNA. The reaction used a constant-region primer and ProtoScript II reverse transcriptase. Slightly modified ARM-PCR, run as three nested multiplex PCR rounds, produced the TCR beta libraries. The opening two PCR rounds, approximately 10 cycles each, paired TRBV1-TRBV30 forward primers with a C-beta reverse primer. TCRdb processed the multiplex PCR reads anew with MiXCR; each CDR3 protein has one entry. Of 300,000 to 400,000 distinct CDR3 sequences in the sample, 65% are singletons; the top ten hold under 8%. The sample comes from a study of tumor-infiltrating lymphocytes in primary liver carcinoma. Study in general: There were tumors of stage T1-T3 N0M0, each 4.2 to 10 cm across. Findings of the study overall: Tumors reached a significantly greater top-250-clone fraction than blood did (p = 0.039). Tumor region pairs shared more overlap than did tumor-adjacent and tumor-blood pairs.

The germline V gene encodes CDR1 SQVTM and CDR2 ANQGSEA. The CDR3 spans 15 residues. Germline DNA was extracted alongside blood RNA, which was obtained from unsorted whole blood. Sequenced material: peripheral blood. The receptor was derived from a man aged 35-49 years with primary liver carcinoma and hepatitis B virus infection. The chain is built from TRBV29-1 and TRBJ2-4, with no clear D. As DNA, the CDR3 is TGCAGCGTTGGGACCAGGAATTTAGCCAAAGACATTCAGTACTTC. Translation gives CSVGTRNLAKDIQYF.